Below are 11 T cell receptor beta chains sequenced from a single sample in a study of T cells in Graves' hyperthyroidism and ophthalmopathy. There were TCR beta CDR3 regions amplified from RNA transcripts. Carried out on the TCR CDR3, a first-round RT-PCR used the HTBI primer set. Each CDR3 protein is one row after TCRdb ran MiXCR on the multiplex PCR reads. Of hundreds of thousands of distinct CDR3 sequences in the sample, around 13% are singletons; the top ten hold around a tenth. The source material was blood. The receptors stem from a woman between 18 and 29 years old with Graves' hyperthyroidism.

This clonotype was recorded many times. This chain joins TRBV12-3 or TRBV12-4 and TRBJ1-2; 7 bases match TRBD1. The CDR3 runs to 14 residues. J lost 8 bases, V lost 6 bases, and 12 bases had no gene match. CDR3 DNA sequence: TGTGCCAGCAGCCTTGGACAGGCTATGGGGGGCTACACCTTC. This encodes CASSLGQAMGGYTF.

This clonotype was recorded once. The chain is built from TRBV7-2 and TRBJ2-3; possibly TRBD2 for D (7 bases). Germline assignment: CDR1 SGHTA and CDR2 FQGNSA. Deletions cut 3 bases from V and 3 bases from J, with 22 bases between. CDR3 length equals 18 residues. The CDR3 DNA follows: TGTGCCAGCAGCTTGAGGGGGGGCCTCGGTGGTAGGACAGATACGCAGTATTTT. Its translation: CASSLRGGLGGRTDTQYF.

This clonotype came up once. The chain combines TRBV7-2 with TRBJ2-7, with D possibly matching TRBD1 (5 bases). Germline CDR1 SGHTA, CDR2 FQGNSA. V was clipped by 2 bases and J by 3 bases, with 17 bases between them. CDR3 length equals 16 residues. The CDR3 loop is CASSLSGGALRYEQYF. The CDR3 bases are TGTGCCAGCAGCTTATCGGGTGGGGCCCTCCGCTACGAGCAGTACTTC.

This clonotype has just a few counts. The chain recombines TRBV4-1 with TRBJ2-5, with 8 bases fitting TRBD1. CDR1 is MGHRA and CDR2 is YSYEKL in the germline V gene. With V trimmed by 4 bases and J by 5 bases, 6 bases remained unmatched. This CDR3 spans 14 amino acids. CDR3 nucleotide sequence: TGCGCCAGCAGCCGCGACCAGGGGGCCGAGACCCAGTACTTC. Residues: CASSRDQGAETQYF.

In this sample, this clonotype turned up many times. CDR3 sequence: CASSSSVGEQFF. The CDR3 coding sequence is TGTGCCAGCAGTTCATCGGTCGGTGAGCAGTTCTTC. The genes are TRBV28 and TRBJ2-1; D uncertain. The V end was cut by 4 bases, the J end by 9 bases, with 10 bases between. Germline V CDR1 and CDR2: MDHEN, SYDVKM. CDR3 length: 12 residues.

This clonotype was counted ten times or more. The chain couples TRBV27 to TRBJ2-5; 7 positions agree with TRBD1. CDR3 size: 14 residues. CDR1 and CDR2 from the germline V gene are MNHEY and SMNVEV (reference sequence). V lost 2 bases, J lost 0 bases, and 0 bases stayed unmatched. CDR3 protein: CASSLRGHQETQYF. The CDR3 DNA is TGTGCCAGCAGTTTAAGGGGGCACCAAGAGACCCAGTACTTC.

To note about this clonotype: A read error is possible here, since a much larger clone lies one base away. This sequence joins TRBV20-1 and TRBJ1-5; D ambiguous. Germline V gene data show CDR1 as DFQATT and CDR2 as SNEGSKA (reference sequence). The CDR3 loop spans 14 amino acids. The CDR3 loop reads CSVGNFYSNHPQHF. The CDR3 DNA follows: TGCAGTGTAGGCAACTTCTATAGCAATCATCCCCAGCATTTT.

The rearrangement uses TRBV20-1 and TRBJ1-6; 7 bases map to TRBD1. This CDR3 is built from 15 residues. Germline CDR1 DFQATT, CDR2 SNEGSKA (reference sequence). V gave up 1 base and J gave up 7 bases; unmatched junction bases: 7. CDR3 coding DNA: TGCAGTGCTAGAGTCGGGACAGTTCGAAATTCACCCCTCCACTTT. As protein: CSARVGTVRNSPLHF.

This clonotype was seen many times. The chain employs TRBV4-1 and TRBJ2-7, with 7 positions matching TRBD2. Germline CDR1 and CDR2: MGHRA and YSYEKL. The CDR3 totals 12 residues. V dropped 4 bases and J dropped 7; count of bases not matched to a gene: 4. DNA of the CDR3: TGCGCCAGCAGCCGGGGAGGGGCGGAGCAGTACTTC. This codes for CASSRGGAEQYF.

This clonotype showed up just a few times. Possible read error: a much larger clone is one base away. The V and J genes are TRBV7-9 and TRBJ2-1; maybe TRBD1 (5 bases). The CDR3 is 18 amino acids. Germline assignment: CDR1 SEHNR and CDR2 FQNEAQ (reference sequence). DNA of the CDR3: TGTGCCAGCAGCTTAGCGCGATACAGGCCTTTTGTTGTCAATGAGCCGTTCTTC. Its translation: CASSLARYRPFVVNEPFF.

This clonotype has at least ten counts. The chain uses TRBV7-2 and TRBJ1-5; no clear D gene. V dropped 1 base and J dropped 0 bases, with 4 bases sitting between them. This CDR3 is built from 14 residues. Germline CDR1 reads SGHTA; CDR2 reads FQGNSA. The CDR3 here is CASSLGISNQPQHF. DNA of the CDR3: TGTGCCAGCAGCTTAGGGATTAGCAATCAGCCCCAGCATTTT.